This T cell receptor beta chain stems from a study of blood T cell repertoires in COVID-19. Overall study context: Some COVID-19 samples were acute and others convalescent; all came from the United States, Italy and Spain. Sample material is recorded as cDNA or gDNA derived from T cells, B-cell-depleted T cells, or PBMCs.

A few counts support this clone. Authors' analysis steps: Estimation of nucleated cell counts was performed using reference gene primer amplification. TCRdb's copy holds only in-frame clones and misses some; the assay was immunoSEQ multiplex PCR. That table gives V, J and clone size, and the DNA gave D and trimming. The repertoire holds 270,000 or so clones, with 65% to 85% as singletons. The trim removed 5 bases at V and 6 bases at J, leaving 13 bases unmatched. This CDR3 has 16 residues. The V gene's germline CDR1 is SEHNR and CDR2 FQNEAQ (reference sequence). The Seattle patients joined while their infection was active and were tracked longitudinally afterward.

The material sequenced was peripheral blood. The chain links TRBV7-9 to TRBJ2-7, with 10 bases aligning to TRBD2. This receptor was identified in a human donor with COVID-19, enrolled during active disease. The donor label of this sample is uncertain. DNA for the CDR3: TGTGCCAGCAGCCCCTTCGTGGGGCTAGCGGGAGTCGAGCAGTACTTC. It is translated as CASSPFVGLAGVEQYF.